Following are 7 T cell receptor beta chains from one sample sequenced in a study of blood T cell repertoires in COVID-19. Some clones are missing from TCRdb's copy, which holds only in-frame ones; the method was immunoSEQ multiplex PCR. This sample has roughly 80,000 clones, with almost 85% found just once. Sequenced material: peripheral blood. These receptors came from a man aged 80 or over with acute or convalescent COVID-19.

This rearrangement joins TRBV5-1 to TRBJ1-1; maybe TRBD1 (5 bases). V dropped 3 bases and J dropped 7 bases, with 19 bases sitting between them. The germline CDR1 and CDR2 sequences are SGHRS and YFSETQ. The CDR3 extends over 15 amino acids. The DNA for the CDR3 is TGCGCCAGCAGCTCATCAACAGGTGAGAGAGATGAAGCTTTCTTT. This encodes CASSSSTGERDEAFF.

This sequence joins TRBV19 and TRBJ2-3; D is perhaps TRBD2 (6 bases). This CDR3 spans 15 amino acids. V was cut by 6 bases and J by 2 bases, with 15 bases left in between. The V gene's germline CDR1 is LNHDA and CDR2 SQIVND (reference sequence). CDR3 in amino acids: CASRPTGGNTDTQYF. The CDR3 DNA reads TGTGCCAGTAGACCCACGGGCGGGAACACAGATACGCAGTATTTT.

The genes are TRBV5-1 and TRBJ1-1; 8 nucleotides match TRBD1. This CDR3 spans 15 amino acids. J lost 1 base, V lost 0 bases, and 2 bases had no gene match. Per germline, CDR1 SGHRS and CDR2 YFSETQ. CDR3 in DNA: TGCGCCAGCAGCTTGGTTGACAGGGGGAACACTGAAGCTTTCTTT. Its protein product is CASSLVDRGNTEAFF.

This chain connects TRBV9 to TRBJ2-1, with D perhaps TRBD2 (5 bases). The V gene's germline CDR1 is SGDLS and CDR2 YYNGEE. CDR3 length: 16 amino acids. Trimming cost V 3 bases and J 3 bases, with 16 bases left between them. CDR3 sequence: CASSAVRSGNYNEQFF. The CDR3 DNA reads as TGTGCCAGCAGCGCTGTTAGGAGCGGAAACTACAATGAGCAGTTCTTC.

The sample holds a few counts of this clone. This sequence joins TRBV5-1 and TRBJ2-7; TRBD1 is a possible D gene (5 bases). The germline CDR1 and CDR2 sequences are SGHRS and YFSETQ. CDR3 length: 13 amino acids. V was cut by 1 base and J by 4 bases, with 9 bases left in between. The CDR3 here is CASSLSQGYEQYF. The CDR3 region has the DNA TGCGCCAGCAGCTTGAGTCAGGGTTACGAGCAGTACTTC.

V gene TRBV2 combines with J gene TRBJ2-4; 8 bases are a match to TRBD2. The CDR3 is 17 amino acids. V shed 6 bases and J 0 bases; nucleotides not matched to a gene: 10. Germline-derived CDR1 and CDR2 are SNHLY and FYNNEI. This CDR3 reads CASSGGGRPIAKNIQYF. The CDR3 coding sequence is TGTGCCAGCAGCGGGGGGGGACGGCCTATAGCCAAAAACATTCAGTACTTC.

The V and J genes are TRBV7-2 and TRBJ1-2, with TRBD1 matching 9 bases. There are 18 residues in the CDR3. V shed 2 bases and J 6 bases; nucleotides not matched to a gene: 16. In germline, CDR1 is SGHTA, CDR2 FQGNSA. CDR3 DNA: TGTGCCAGCAGCTTACGTAATCCCCTACAGGGGGCCAATCATGGCTACACCTTC. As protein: CASSLRNPLQGANHGYTF.